What follows is one T cell receptor (beta chain) and its context. Its matching antigen is unknown. One end of the junction is discordant with germline, which a read error may explain. This entry comes from a study of cytomegalovirus exposure and HLA in healthy donors. Study-wide results and caveats: Available immune exposure information was restricted to CMV serostatus only. Later analysis showed TCR association rates varying by HLA locus, highest for DRB1 and lowest for HLA-C. Some V segments (TRBV6-2 and TRBV6-3 among them) were excluded as indistinguishable. Both high specificity and high sensitivity reportedly marked the classifier's diagnosis of cytomegalovirus status.

PCR primers comprised 60 Vbeta and 13 Jbeta primers. Sequencing used immunoSEQ multiplex PCR; TCRdb keeps in-frame clones, though not all of them. The sample holds about 80,000 clones, about 68% seen once. CDR1 and CDR2 from the germline V gene are SGHVS and FNYEAQ. CDR3 length: 16 residues. The sample taken for sequencing was PBMCs. The TCR comes from a woman aged 45-59 years in good health and CMV-seropositive. J is TRBJ2-1 and V is TRBV7-6; D perhaps matches TRBD1 (7 bases). CDR3 sequence (DNA): TGTGCCAGCAGTTTAGGGGGCGGGAATACCTACAATGAGCAGTTCTTC. Encoded protein: CASSLGGGNTYNEQFF. Full variable domain (missing parts from reference TRBV7-6 and TRBJ2-1): GAGVSQSPRYKVTKRGQDVALRCDPISGHVSLYWYRQALGQGPEFLTYFNYEAQQDKSGLPNDRFSAERPEGSISTLTIQRTEQRDSAMYRCASSLGGGNTYNEQFFGPGTRLTVL.